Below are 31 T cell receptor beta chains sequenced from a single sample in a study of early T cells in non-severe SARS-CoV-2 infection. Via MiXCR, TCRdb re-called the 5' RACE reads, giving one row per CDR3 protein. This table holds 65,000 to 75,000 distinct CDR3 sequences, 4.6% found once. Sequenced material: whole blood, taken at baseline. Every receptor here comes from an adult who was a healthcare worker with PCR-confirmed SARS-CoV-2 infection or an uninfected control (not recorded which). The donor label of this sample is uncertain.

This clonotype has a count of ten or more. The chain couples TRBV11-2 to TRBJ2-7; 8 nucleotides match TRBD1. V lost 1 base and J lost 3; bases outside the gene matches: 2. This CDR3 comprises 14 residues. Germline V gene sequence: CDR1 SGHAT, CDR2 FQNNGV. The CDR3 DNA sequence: TGTGCCAGCAGCTTAGGGGGGACAGGCTACGAGCAGTACTTC. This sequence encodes CASSLGGTGYEQYF.

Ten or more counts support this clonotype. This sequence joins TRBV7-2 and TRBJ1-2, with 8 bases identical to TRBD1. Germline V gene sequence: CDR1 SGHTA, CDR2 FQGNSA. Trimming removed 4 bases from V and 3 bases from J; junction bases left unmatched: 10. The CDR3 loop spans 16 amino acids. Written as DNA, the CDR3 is TGTGCCAGCAGCTCGACGGGACAGGTCTTACACTATGGCTACACCTTC. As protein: CASSSTGQVLHYGYTF.

The chain's CDR3 is CASRLQGSYEQYF. CDR3 bases: TGTGCCAGCAGGCTACAGGGTTCCTACGAGCAGTACTTC. The chain recombines TRBV27 with TRBJ2-7; perhaps TRBD1 as D (6 bases). Trimming took off 6 bases at V and 1 base at J, with 10 bases between the two ends. Germline loops: CDR1 MNHEY, CDR2 SMNVEV (reference sequence). The CDR3 runs 13 residues.

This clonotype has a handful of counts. CDR3 residues: CASKRVDVSPLHF. The CDR3 DNA sequence: TGTGCCAGCAAGAGGGTAGATGTTTCACCCCTCCACTTT. The rearrangement links TRBV6-6 to TRBJ1-6; unclear D gene. The length of the CDR3 is 13 residues. Germline V gene sequence: CDR1 MNHNY, CDR2 SVGAGI (reference sequence). V shed 7 bases and J shed 9 bases, with 13 bases lying between them.

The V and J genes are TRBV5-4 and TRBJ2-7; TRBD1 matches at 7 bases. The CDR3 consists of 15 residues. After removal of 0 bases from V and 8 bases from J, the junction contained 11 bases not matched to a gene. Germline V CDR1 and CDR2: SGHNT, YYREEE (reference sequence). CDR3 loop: CASSLEGGTRWKQYF. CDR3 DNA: TGTGCCAGCAGCTTGGAAGGGGGCACCCGCTGGAAGCAGTACTTC. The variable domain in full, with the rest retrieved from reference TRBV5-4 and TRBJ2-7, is ETGVTQSPTHLIKTRGQQVTLRCSSQSGHNTVSWYQQALGQGPQFIFQYYREEENGRGNFPPRFSGLQFPNYSSELNVNALELDDSALYLCASSLEGGTRWKQYFGPGTRLTVT.

CDR3 DNA sequence: TGTGCCAGCTCACCTACGCCCGGGACAGGGGGCGACGAGCAGTACTTC. The encoded protein is CASSPTPGTGGDEQYF. The chain recombines TRBV18 with TRBJ2-7; the match to TRBD1 covers 12 bases. The CDR3 sequence is 16 residues long. In germline, CDR1 is KGHSH, CDR2 LQKENI. Trimming at V came to 3 bases and at J to 5 bases, leaving 8 bases not matched to a gene.

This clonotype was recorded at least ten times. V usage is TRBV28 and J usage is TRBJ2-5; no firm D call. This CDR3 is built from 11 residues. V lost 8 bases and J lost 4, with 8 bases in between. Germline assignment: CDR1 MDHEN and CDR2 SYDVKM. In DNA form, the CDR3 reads TGTGCCAGCCTACAGCGAGAGACCCAGTACTTC. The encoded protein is CASLQRETQYF.

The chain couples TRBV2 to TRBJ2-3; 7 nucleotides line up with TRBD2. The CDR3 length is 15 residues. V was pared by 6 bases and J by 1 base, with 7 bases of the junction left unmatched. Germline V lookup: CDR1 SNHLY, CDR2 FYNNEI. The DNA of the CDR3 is TGTGCCAGCAGAGGGCTAGCGGTTCGCACAGATACGCAGTATTTT. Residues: CASRGLAVRTDTQYF.

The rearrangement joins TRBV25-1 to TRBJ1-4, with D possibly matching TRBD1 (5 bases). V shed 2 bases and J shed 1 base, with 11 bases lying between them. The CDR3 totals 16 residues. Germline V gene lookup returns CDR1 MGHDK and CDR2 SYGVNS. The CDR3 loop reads CASSERGFVTNEKLFF. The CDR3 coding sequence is TGTGCCAGCAGTGAACGGGGCTTTGTAACTAATGAAAAACTGTTTTTT.

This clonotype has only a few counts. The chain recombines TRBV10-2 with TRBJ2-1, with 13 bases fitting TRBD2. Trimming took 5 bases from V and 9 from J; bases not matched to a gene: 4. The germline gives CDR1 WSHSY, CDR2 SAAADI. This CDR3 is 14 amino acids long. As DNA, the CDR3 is TGCGCCAGCAGTTGGACTAGCGGGGGTGGTGAGCAGTTCTTC. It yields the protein CASSWTSGGGEQFF.

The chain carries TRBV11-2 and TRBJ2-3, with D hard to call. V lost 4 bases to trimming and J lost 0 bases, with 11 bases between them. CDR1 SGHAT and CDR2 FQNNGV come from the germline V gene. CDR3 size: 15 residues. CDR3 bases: TGTGCCAGCAGCTCCTTTACTACTAGCACAGATACGCAGTATTTT. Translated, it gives CASSSFTTSTDTQYF.

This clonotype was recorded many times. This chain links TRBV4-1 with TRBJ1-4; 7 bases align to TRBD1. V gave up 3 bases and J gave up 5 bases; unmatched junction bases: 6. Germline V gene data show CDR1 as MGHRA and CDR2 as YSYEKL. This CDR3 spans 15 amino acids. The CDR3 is CASSHMGRGNEKLFF. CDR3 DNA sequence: TGCGCCAGCAGCCATATGGGCAGGGGGAATGAAAAACTGTTTTTT.

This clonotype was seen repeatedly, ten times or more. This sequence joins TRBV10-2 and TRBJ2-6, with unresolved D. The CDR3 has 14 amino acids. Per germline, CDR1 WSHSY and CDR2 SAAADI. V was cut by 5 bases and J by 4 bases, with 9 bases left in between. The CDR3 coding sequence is TGCGCCAGCAGTTTTAGTCCCGGGGCCAACGTCCTGACTTTC. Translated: CASSFSPGANVLTF.

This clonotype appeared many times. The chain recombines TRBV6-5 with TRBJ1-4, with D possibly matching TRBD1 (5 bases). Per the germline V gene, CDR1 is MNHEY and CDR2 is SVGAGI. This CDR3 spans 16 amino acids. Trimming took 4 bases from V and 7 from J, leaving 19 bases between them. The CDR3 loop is CASSSDVNRRGEKLFF. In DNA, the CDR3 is TGTGCCAGCAGTTCTGATGTGAACAGGAGAGGTGAAAAACTGTTTTTT.

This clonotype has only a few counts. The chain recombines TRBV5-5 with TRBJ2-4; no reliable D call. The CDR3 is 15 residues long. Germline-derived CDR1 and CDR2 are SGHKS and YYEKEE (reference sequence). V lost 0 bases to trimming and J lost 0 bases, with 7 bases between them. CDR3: CASSLDIRAKNIQYF. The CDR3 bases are TGTGCCAGCAGCTTGGATATACGAGCCAAAAACATTCAGTACTTC.

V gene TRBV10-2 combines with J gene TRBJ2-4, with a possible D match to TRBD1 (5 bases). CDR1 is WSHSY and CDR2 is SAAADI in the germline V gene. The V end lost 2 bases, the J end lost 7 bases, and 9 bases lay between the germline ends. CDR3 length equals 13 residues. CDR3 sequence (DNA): TGCGCCAGCAGTGAGCAGGGAAGGAACATTCAGTACTTC. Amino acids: CASSEQGRNIQYF.

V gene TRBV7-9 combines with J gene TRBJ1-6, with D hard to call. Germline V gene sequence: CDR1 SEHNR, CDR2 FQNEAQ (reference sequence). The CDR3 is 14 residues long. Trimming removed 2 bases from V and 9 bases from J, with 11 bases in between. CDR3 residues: CASSLLRGGSPLHF. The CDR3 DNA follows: TGTGCCAGCAGCTTACTACGGGGTGGTTCACCCCTCCACTTT.

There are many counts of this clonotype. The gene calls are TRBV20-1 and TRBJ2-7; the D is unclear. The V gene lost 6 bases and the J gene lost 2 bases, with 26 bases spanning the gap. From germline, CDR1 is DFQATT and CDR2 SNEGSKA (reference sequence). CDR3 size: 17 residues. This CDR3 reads CSARHELGTYSTYEQYF. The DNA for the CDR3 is TGCAGTGCCCGCCATGAATTAGGAACGTACTCTACCTACGAGCAGTACTTC.

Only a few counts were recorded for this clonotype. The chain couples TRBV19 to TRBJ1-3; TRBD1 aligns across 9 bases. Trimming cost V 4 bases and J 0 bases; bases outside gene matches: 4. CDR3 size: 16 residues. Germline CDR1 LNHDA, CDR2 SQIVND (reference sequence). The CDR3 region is CASSTTGGYSGNTIYF. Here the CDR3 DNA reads TGTGCCAGTAGTACGACAGGGGGATACTCTGGAAACACCATATATTTT.

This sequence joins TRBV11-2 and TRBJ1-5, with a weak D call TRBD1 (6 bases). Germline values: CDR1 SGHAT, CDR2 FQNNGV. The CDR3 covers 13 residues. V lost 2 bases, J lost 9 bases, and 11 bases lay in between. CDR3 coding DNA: TGTGCCAGCAGCTTAACTTCAGGGGCGCCCCAGCATTTT. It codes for CASSLTSGAPQHF.

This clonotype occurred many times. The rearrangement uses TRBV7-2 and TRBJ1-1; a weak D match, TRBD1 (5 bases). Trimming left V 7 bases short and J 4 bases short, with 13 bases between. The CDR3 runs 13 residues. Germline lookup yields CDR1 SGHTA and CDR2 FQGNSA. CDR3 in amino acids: CASNPNQGTEAFF. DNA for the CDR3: TGTGCCAGCAACCCTAATCAGGGCACTGAAGCTTTCTTT.

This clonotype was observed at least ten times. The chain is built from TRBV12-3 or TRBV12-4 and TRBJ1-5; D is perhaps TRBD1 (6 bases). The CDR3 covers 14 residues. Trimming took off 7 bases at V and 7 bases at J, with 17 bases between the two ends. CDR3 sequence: CASNIQGLQQPQHF. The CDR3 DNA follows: TGTGCCAGCAACATACAGGGTCTTCAGCAGCCCCAGCATTTT.

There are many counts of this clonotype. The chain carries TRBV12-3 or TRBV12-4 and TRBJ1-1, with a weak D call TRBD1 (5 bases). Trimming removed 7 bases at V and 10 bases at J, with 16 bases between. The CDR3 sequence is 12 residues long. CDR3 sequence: CASTLEGRRAFF. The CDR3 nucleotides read TGTGCCAGCACCCTGGAGGGGCGCAGAGCTTTCTTT.

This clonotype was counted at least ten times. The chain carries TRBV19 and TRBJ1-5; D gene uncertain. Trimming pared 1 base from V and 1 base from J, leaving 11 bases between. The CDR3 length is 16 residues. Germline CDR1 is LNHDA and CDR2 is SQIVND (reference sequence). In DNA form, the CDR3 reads TGTGCCAGTAGTATAGTAAAGGGTTTCAGCAATCAGCCCCAGCATTTT. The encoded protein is CASSIVKGFSNQPQHF. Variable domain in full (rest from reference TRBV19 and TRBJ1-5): DGGITQSPKYLFRKEGQNVTLSCEQNLNHDAMYWYRQDPGQGLRLIYYSQIVNDFQKGDIAEGYSVSREKKESFPLTVTSAQKNPTAFYLCASSIVKGFSNQPQHFGDGTRLSIL.

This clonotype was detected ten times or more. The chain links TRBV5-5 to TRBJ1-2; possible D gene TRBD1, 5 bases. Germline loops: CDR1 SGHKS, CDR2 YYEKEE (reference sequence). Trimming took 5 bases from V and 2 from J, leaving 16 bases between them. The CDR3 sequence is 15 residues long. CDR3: CASRGRVYENYGYTF. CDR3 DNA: TGTGCCAGCAGAGGCAGGGTCTACGAGAACTATGGCTACACCTTC.

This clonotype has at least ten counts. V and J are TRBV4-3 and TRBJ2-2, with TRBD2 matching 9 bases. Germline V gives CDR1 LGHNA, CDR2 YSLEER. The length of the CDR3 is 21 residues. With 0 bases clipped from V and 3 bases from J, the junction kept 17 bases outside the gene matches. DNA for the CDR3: TGCGCCAGCAGCCAAGAAGAAGGGCTAGCGGGGACGTTCCGGGACACCGGGGAGCTGTTTTTT. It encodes CASSQEEGLAGTFRDTGELFF.

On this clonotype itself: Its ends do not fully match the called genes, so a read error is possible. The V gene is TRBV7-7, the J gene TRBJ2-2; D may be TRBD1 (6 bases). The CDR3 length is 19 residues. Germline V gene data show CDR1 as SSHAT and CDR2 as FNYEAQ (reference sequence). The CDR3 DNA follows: TGTGCTAGCAGCACCCGCCCCACCCAACCGGGACAAGTGACCGGGGAGCTGTTTTTT. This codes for CASSTRPTQPGQVTGELFF.

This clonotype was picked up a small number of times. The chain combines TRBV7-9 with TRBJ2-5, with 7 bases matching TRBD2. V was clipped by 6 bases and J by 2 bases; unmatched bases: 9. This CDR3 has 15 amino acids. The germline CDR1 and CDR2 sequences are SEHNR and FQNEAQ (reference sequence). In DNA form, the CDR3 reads TGTGCCAGCAGTTCCGTGGCGGGAGTACAAGAGACCCAGTACTTC. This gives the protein CASSSVAGVQETQYF.

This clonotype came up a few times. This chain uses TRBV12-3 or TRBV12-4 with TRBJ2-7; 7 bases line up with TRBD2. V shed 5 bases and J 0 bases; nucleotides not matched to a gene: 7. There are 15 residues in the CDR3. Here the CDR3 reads CASSLSGVSSYEQYF. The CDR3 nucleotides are TGTGCCAGCAGTCTCAGCGGGGTCAGCTCCTACGAGCAGTACTTC.

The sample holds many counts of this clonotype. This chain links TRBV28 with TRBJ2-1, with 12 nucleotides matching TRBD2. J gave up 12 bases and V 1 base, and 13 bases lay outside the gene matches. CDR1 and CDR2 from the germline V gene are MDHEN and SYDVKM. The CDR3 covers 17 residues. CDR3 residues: CASSLSRLGLAGSRQFF. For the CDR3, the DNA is TGTGCCAGCAGTTTATCCCGCCTAGGACTAGCGGGGAGCCGGCAGTTCTTC.

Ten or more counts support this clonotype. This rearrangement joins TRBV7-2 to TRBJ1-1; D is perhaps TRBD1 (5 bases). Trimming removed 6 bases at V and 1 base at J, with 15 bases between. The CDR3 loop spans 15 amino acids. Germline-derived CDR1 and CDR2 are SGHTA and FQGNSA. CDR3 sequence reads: CASSRRQGQNTEAFF. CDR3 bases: TGTGCCAGCAGTCGTCGACAAGGACAGAACACTGAAGCTTTCTTT.